Listed below are T cell receptor beta chains from one sample, sequenced in a study of blood T cell repertoires in COVID-19. Repertoires were generated with immunoSEQ multiplex PCR, while TCRdb's copy carries only in-frame clones and drops some. The sample holds 310,000 or so clones, around 88% seen once. The sequencing input was peripheral blood. These receptors were obtained from a woman aged 50 to 60 with acute or convalescent COVID-19. Both conserved end residues are part of each CDR3. D genes are given only for firm matches. Part of the rows lack a size; the others show once, few, many or a class for expanded clones.

j_call: TRBJ1-1; clone_size: NA; d_call: NA; v_call: TRBV7-9; cdr3_aa: CASSLKPRGANTEAFF; cdr3_nt: TGTGCCAGCAGCTTAAAGCCCAGGGGTGCGAACACTGAAGCTTTCTTT
j_call: TRBJ2-5; clone_size: NA; d_call: NA; v_call: TRBV27; cdr3_aa: CASSFRAQETQYF; cdr3_nt: TGTGCCAGCAGTTTTCGAGCTCAAGAGACCCAGTACTTC
j_call: TRBJ1-1; clone_size: NA; d_call: NA; v_call: TRBV7-9; cdr3_aa: CASSLVLEAFF; cdr3_nt: TGTGCCAGCAGCTTAGTTCTTGAAGCTTTCTTT
j_call: TRBJ2-1; clone_size: NA; d_call: TRBD2; v_call: TRBV6-2/TRBV6-3; cdr3_aa: CASSYSGGGAYNEQFF; cdr3_nt: TGTGCCAGCAGTTACTCAGGCGGGGGGGCCTACAATGAGCAGTTCTTC
j_call: TRBJ2-1; clone_size: NA; d_call: TRBD1; v_call: TRBV2; cdr3_aa: CASSRDRASYEQFF; cdr3_nt: TGTGCCAGCAGCCGGGACAGGGCTTCATATGAGCAGTTCTTC
j_call: TRBJ1-1; clone_size: NA; d_call: TRBD1; v_call: TRBV7-8; cdr3_aa: CASSRRTGGYTEAFF; cdr3_nt: TGTGCCAGCAGCCGGAGGACAGGGGGTTACACTGAAGCTTTCTTT
j_call: TRBJ1-1; clone_size: NA; d_call: NA; v_call: TRBV6-2/TRBV6-3; cdr3_aa: CASSSLDRLPEAFF; cdr3_nt: TGTGCCAGCAGTTCCCTAGACAGACTCCCTGAAGCTTTCTTT
j_call: TRBJ2-7; clone_size: NA; d_call: NA; v_call: TRBV5-4; cdr3_aa: CASRNKQGSEQYF; cdr3_nt: TGTGCCAGCAGAAATAAACAGGGATCCGAGCAGTACTTC
j_call: TRBJ1-2; clone_size: NA; d_call: TRBD1; v_call: TRBV4-3; cdr3_aa: CASSHYLTGGLSGGYTF; cdr3_nt: TGCGCCAGCAGCCATTACCTGACAGGGGGCCTGTCGGGGGGCTACACCTTC
j_call: TRBJ1-6; clone_size: once; d_call: TRBD1; v_call: TRBV6-4; cdr3_aa: CASSDSQGANSPLHF; cdr3_nt: TGTGCCAGCAGTGACTCGCAGGGGGCGAATTCACCCCTCCACTTT
j_call: TRBJ1-1; clone_size: NA; d_call: NA; v_call: TRBV18; cdr3_aa: CASSPGGGDTEAFF; cdr3_nt: TGTGCCAGCTCACCGGGAGGGGGGGACACTGAAGCTTTCTTT
j_call: TRBJ2-1; clone_size: NA; d_call: NA; v_call: TRBV28; cdr3_aa: CASSSPLSGVHNEQFF; cdr3_nt: TGTGCCAGCAGTTCCCCCCTGTCCGGGGTACACAATGAGCAGTTCTTC
j_call: TRBJ2-7; clone_size: NA; d_call: NA; v_call: TRBV19; cdr3_aa: CASSNTLTYEQYF; cdr3_nt: TGTGCCAGTAGTAACACGCTGACCTACGAGCAGTACTTC
j_call: TRBJ2-3; clone_size: NA; d_call: TRBD2; v_call: TRBV5-1; cdr3_aa: CASSLSSGVDTQYF; cdr3_nt: TGCGCCAGCAGCTTGTCCAGCGGGGTGGATACGCAGTATTTT
j_call: TRBJ2-5; clone_size: once; d_call: TRBD1; v_call: TRBV28; cdr3_aa: CASTTGTGVHFQETQYF; cdr3_nt: TGTGCCAGCACCACCGGGACAGGTGTCCATTTCCAAGAGACCCAGTACTTC
j_call: TRBJ1-1; clone_size: NA; d_call: NA; v_call: TRBV18; cdr3_aa: CASSLAVNTEAFF; cdr3_nt: TGTGCCAGCTCACTAGCAGTGAACACTGAAGCTTTCTTT
j_call: TRBJ1-4; clone_size: few; d_call: NA; v_call: TRBV6-5; cdr3_aa: CASSYFLGGEKLFF; cdr3_nt: TGTGCCAGCAGTTACTTCCTAGGGGGTGAAAAACTGTTTTTT
j_call: TRBJ2-5; clone_size: NA; d_call: NA; v_call: TRBV5-1; cdr3_aa: CASSLGEETQYF; cdr3_nt: TGCGCCAGCAGCTTGGGAGAGGAGACCCAGTACTTC
j_call: TRBJ2-7; clone_size: NA; d_call: TRBD1; v_call: TRBV7-9; cdr3_aa: CASSRDRDLEQYF; cdr3_nt: TGTGCCAGCAGCCGGGACAGGGACCTCGAGCAGTACTTC
j_call: TRBJ1-2; clone_size: NA; d_call: TRBD1; v_call: TRBV2; cdr3_aa: CASSVMTGVGGYTF; cdr3_nt: TGTGCCAGCAGCGTGATGACAGGGGTTGGCGGCTACACCTTC
j_call: TRBJ2-3; clone_size: NA; d_call: TRBD1; v_call: TRBV5-1; cdr3_aa: CASSSGQSSTDTQYF; cdr3_nt: TGCGCCAGCAGCTCGGGACAGAGTAGCACAGATACGCAGTATTTT
j_call: TRBJ2-2; clone_size: NA; d_call: NA; v_call: TRBV7-8; cdr3_aa: CASSPQAGELFF; cdr3_nt: TGTGCCAGCAGCCCACAGGCCGGGGAGCTGTTTTTT
j_call: TRBJ1-1; clone_size: NA; d_call: NA; v_call: TRBV11-1; cdr3_aa: CASSGTLNTEAFF; cdr3_nt: TGTGCCAGCAGTGGGACTCTGAACACTGAAGCTTTCTTT
j_call: TRBJ2-1; clone_size: NA; d_call: TRBD2; v_call: TRBV12-3/TRBV12-4; cdr3_aa: CASKPAGVDEQFF; cdr3_nt: TGTGCCAGCAAACCCGCGGGGGTGGATGAGCAGTTCTTC
j_call: TRBJ1-5; clone_size: NA; d_call: NA; v_call: TRBV12-3/TRBV12-4; cdr3_aa: CASSLGAEQPQHF; cdr3_nt: TGTGCCAGCAGTTTAGGGGCTGAACAGCCCCAGCATTTT
j_call: TRBJ2-5; clone_size: NA; d_call: TRBD2; v_call: TRBV7-9; cdr3_aa: CASSLGLAGGETQYF; cdr3_nt: TGTGCCAGCAGCTTAGGACTAGCGGGGGGAGAGACCCAGTACTTC